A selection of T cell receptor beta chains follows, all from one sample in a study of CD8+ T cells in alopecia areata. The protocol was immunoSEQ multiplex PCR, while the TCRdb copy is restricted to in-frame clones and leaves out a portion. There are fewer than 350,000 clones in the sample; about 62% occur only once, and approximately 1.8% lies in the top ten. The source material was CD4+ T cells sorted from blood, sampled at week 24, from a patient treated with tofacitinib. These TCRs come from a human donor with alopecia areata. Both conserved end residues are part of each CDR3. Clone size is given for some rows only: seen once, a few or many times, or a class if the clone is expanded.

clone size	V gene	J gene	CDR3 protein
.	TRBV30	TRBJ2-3	CAWTIAGDSYTQYF
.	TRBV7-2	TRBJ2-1	CASSPGVASYNEQFF
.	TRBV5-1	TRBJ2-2	CASAGTHNTGELFF
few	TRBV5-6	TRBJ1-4	CASSPRGDEKLFF
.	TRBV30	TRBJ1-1	CAWSVTRGQGEAFF
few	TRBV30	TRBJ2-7	CAWRSGGVGQQYF
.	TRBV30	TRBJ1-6	CAWSAGRSRNSPLHF
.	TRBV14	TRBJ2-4	CASSQPTVDIQYF
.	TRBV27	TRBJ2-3	CASSLSYADTQYF
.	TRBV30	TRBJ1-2	CAWRARTFGYGYTF
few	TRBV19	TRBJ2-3	CASSDRGDTDTQYF
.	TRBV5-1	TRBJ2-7	CASRDGAYEQYF
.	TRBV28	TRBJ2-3	CASSFGGFGTDTQYF
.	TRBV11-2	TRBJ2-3	CASSSLGKGGSTDTQYF
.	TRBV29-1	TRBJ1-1	CSGGLNTEAFF
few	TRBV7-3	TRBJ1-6	CASSLRGRDNSPLHF
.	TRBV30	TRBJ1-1	CAWSRTGPAFF
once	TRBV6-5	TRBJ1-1	CASSVRDTEAFF
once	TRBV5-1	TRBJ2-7	CASSFGRQGSSEQYF
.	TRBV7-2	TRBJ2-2	CASSLGLALTGELFF
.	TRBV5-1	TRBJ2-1	CASSNPTSGGANEQFF
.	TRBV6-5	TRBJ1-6	CASSYETGGNSPLHF
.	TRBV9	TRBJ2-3	CASSVEQGSLGTDTQYF
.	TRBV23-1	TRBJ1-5	CASSQTGANQPQHF
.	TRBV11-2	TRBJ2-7	CASSRGLGEQYF
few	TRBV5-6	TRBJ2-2	CASSFTGSTGELFF
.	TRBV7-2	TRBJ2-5	CASSWLRDAKGYETQYF
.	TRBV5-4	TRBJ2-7	CASSSWNGDYEQYF
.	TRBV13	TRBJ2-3	CASSPRSGGTDTQYF
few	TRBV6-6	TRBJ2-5	CASKGQAGDETQYF